This entry is about one TCR beta chain. Its antigen is currently unknown. This record comes from a study of T cell repertoires in cytomegalovirus infection. TCRdb redid the calling of the reads with MiXCR, one entry per CDR3 protein. Among about 110,000 distinct CDR3 sequences listed, less than 55% were seen once. The starting material was CD8+ T cells from cultured PBMCs, obtained from culture after CMV antigen stimulation. The TCR was taken from a human donor in good health (CMV status not recorded). Some clones in this sample may be carry-over from other donors' samples.

DNA for the CDR3: TGTGCCAGCAGCTTAAGAAACGGCTACACTGAAGCTTTCTTT. Amino acids: CASSLRNGYTEAFF. The chain is built from TRBV7-2 and TRBJ1-1, with unresolved D. CDR1 is SGHTA, CDR2 FQGNSA, per germline. The CDR3 is 14 residues long. V lost 2 bases to trimming and J lost 3 bases, with 10 bases between them. Variable domain in full (rest from reference TRBV7-2 and TRBJ1-1): GAGVSQSPSNKVTEKGKDVELRCDPISGHTALYWYRQSLGQGLEFLIYFQGNSAPDKSGLPSDRFSAERTGGSVSTLTIQRTQQEDSAVYLCASSLRNGYTEAFFGQGTRLTVV.